Listed here are 2 T cell receptor beta chains from one sample, sequenced in a study of blood T cell repertoires in COVID-19. Libraries were prepared by immunoSEQ multiplex PCR; TCRdb keeps only in-frame clonotypes and omits some of them. The sample holds 150,000 to 200,000 clones, roughly 91% seen once. The sequenced material came from peripheral blood. These receptors all stem from a young man with acute or convalescent COVID-19.

The chain links TRBV14 to TRBJ2-2, with 9 positions matching TRBD1. The CDR3 covers 13 residues. Germline V gene data show CDR1 as SGHDN and CDR2 as FVKESK. Unmatched junction bases numbered 1, after V lost 7 bases and J lost 4 bases. CDR3: CASKDRGTGELFF. CDR3 in DNA: TGTGCCAGCAAGGACAGGGGCACCGGGGAGCTGTTTTTT.

This chain uses TRBV7-7 with TRBJ2-5; 9 bases fit TRBD1. J was trimmed by 4 bases and V by 4 bases; bases with no gene match: 19. CDR1 is SSHAT and CDR2 is FNYEAQ in the germline V gene (reference sequence). The CDR3 runs to 19 residues. The CDR3 coding sequence is TGTGCCAGCAGCTCCAGGACCCTAGCCATGGACAGGGGAGGAGAGACCCAGTACTTC. It yields the protein CASSSRTLAMDRGGETQYF.